Presented here are 17 T cell receptor beta chains from one specimen sequenced in a study of T cell responses to AZD1222 COVID-19 vaccine. TCRdb's copy holds only in-frame clones and misses some; the assay was immunoSEQ multiplex PCR. The top ten clones hold around 1% of a sample with about 200,000 clones, approximately 93% of them seen once. Material: peripheral blood, obtained 28 days after the second AZD1222 dose. Receptor source: an adult who received the AZD1222 COVID-19 vaccine.

This clone was seen only once. The chain employs TRBV29-1 and TRBJ2-6; D not certain. The CDR3 length is 13 residues. V lost 5 bases, J lost 2 bases, and 7 bases lay in between. Germline V lookup: CDR1 SQVTM, CDR2 ANQGSEA. CDR3 sequence reads: CSVRLTGANVLTF. The DNA for the CDR3 is TGCAGCGTTCGGTTGACTGGGGCCAACGTCCTGACTTTC.

This chain connects TRBV18 to TRBJ2-5; 12 bases line up with TRBD2. From germline, CDR1 is KGHSH and CDR2 LQKENI. This CDR3 is built from 17 residues. V shed 3 bases, J shed 4 bases, and the junction held 9 bases outside the gene matches. This chain's CDR3 is CASSPTSGGAKGETQYF. The CDR3 bases are TGTGCCAGCTCACCGACTAGCGGGGGAGCGAAAGGAGAGACCCAGTACTTC.

This sequence joins TRBV27 and TRBJ2-5; 8 nucleotides match TRBD1. Germline V gives CDR1 MNHEY, CDR2 SMNVEV (reference sequence). This CDR3 is built from 15 residues. With 5 bases clipped from V and 4 bases from J, the junction kept 9 bases outside the gene matches. The CDR3 nucleotides are TGTGCCAGCAGTCCCTGGACAGGGAGAGGAGAGACCCAGTACTTC. Protein product: CASSPWTGRGETQYF.

The chain joins TRBV3-1 (or the pseudogene TRBV3-2) to TRBJ2-1; possibly TRBD1 or TRBD2 for D (5 bases each). V was trimmed by 5 bases and J by 15 bases, leaving 17 bases between them. The CDR3 is made up of 12 amino acids. Germline values: CDR1 LGHDT, CDR2 YNNKEL (reference sequence). CDR3 residues: CASSVRDGGRFF. The DNA for the CDR3 is TGTGCCAGCAGCGTCCGGGACGGCGGAAGGTTCTTC.

The chain is built from TRBV27 and TRBJ1-2, with no clear D. Germline CDR1 reads MNHEY; CDR2 reads SMNVEV (reference sequence). This CDR3 has 13 amino acids. Trimming cost V 2 bases and J 2 bases, with 6 bases left between them. CDR3 sequence: CASSLNGNYGYTF. In DNA, the CDR3 is TGTGCCAGCAGTTTAAACGGGAACTATGGCTACACCTTC.

The chain is built from TRBV18 and TRBJ1-2; 10 nucleotides agree with TRBD1. This CDR3 region has 16 residues. J was trimmed by 4 bases and V by 2 bases; bases with no gene match: 7. The germline V gene encodes CDR1 KGHSH and CDR2 LQKENI. CDR3 nucleotide sequence: TGTGCCAGCTCACCAAGACAGGGGGCGACACCCTATGGCTACACCTTC. Translating gives CASSPRQGATPYGYTF. Drawing the rest from reference TRBV18 and TRBJ1-2, the complete variable domain is NAGVMQNPRHLVRRRGQEARLRCSPMKGHSHVYWYRQLPEEGLKFMVYLQKENIIDESGMPKERFSAEFPKEGPSILRIQQVVRGDSAAYFCASSPRQGATPYGYTFGSGTRLTVV.

This clone showed up just a few times. CDR3 DNA: TGTGCCTGGAGTAGAGCAGGACAGTACTCTGGAAACACCATATATTTT. Amino acid sequence: CAWSRAGQYSGNTIYF. This chain uses TRBV30 with TRBJ1-3; D may be TRBD1 (6 bases). The ends were cut back, 2 bases at V and 0 bases at J, with 14 bases in the middle. CDR1 and CDR2 from the germline V gene are GTSNPN and SVGIG (reference sequence). This CDR3 is built from 16 residues. Supplemented by reference TRBV30 and TRBJ1-3, the full variable domain reads SQTIHQWPATLVQPVGSPLSLECTVEGTSNPNLYWYRQAAGRGLQLLFYSVGIGQISSEVPQNLSASRPQDRQFILSSKKLLLSDSGFYLCAWSRAGQYSGNTIYFGEGSWLTVV.

This chain connects TRBV3-1 (or the pseudogene TRBV3-2) to TRBJ1-1, with a possible D match to TRBD1 (5 bases). The CDR3 has 12 residues. Looked up from germline, CDR1 is LGHDT and CDR2 is YNNKEL (reference sequence). V was pared by 2 bases and J by 8 bases, with 9 bases between. CDR3 protein: CASSQFGAEAFF. CDR3 sequence (DNA): TGTGCCAGCAGCCAATTTGGGGCCGAAGCTTTCTTT.

The V gene is TRBV29-1, the J gene TRBJ2-7; perhaps TRBD1 as D (5 bases). This CDR3 spans 11 amino acids. Germline-derived CDR1 and CDR2 are SQVTM and ANQGSEA. Trimming cost V 3 bases and J 6 bases, with 9 bases left between them. CDR3 sequence: CSVDVTGEQYF. The CDR3 region has the DNA TGCAGCGTTGATGTAACAGGCGAGCAGTACTTC.

The V and J genes are TRBV6-5 and TRBJ1-1; no clear D. CDR1 is MNHEY, CDR2 SVGAGI, per germline. V was clipped by 0 bases and J by 2 bases, with 10 bases between them. CDR3 size: 15 residues. The CDR3 region is CASSYSFADNTEAFF. DNA for the CDR3: TGTGCCAGCAGTTACTCATTTGCAGACAACACTGAAGCTTTCTTT.

The chain combines TRBV5-6 with TRBJ2-3, with 11 bases identical to TRBD2. V shed 2 bases, J shed 8 bases, and the junction held 4 bases outside the gene matches. The germline V gene has CDR1 SGHDT and CDR2 YYEEEE. This CDR3 comprises 14 residues. The DNA of the CDR3 is TGTGCCAGCAGCTTTAGCGGGGGGGCCAGTACGCAGTATTTT. This encodes CASSFSGGASTQYF. The entire variable domain, with the rest obtained from reference TRBV5-6 and TRBJ2-3, is as follows: DAGVTQSPTHLIKTRGQQVTLRCSPKSGHDTVSWYQQALGQGPQFIFQYYEEEERQRGNFPDRFSGHQFPNYSSELNVNALLLGDSALYLCASSFSGGASTQYFGPGTRLTVL.

The CDR3 loop reads CASSLGSSYNSPLHF. The CDR3 DNA is TGTGCCAGCAGCTTAGGAAGCTCCTATAATTCACCCCTCCACTTT. This chain joins TRBV7-9 and TRBJ1-6; D gene ambiguous. Per the germline V gene, CDR1 is SEHNR and CDR2 is FQNEAQ (reference sequence). The V end was cut by 1 base, the J end by 0 bases, with 4 bases between. The CDR3 totals 15 residues.

The rearrangement uses TRBV4-3 and TRBJ2-1; TRBD1 matches at 8 bases. This CDR3 has 14 amino acids. Germline lookup yields CDR1 LGHNA and CDR2 YSLEER. Trimming removed 4 bases from V and 8 bases from J; junction bases left unmatched: 7. CDR3 bases: TGCGCCAGCAGCCGCGACAGGGGCGGCCATGAGCAGTTCTTC. This encodes CASSRDRGGHEQFF.

The CDR3 DNA reads as TGTGCCAGCAGACAGGGGAGGACCTATAATTCACCCCTCCACTTT. Its protein is CASRQGRTYNSPLHF. The chain couples TRBV6-5 to TRBJ1-6, with 7 nucleotides matching TRBD1. J lost 2 bases, V lost 6 bases, and 4 bases had no gene match. The CDR3 is made up of 15 amino acids. Germline CDR1 MNHEY, CDR2 SVGAGI.

The gene calls are TRBV24-1 and TRBJ2-7, with 12 bases aligning to TRBD2. Looked up from germline, CDR1 is KGHDR and CDR2 is SFDVKD. The CDR3 consists of 17 residues. The J segment lost 0 bases and the V segment lost 5 bases, leaving 7 bases of the junction unmatched. The CDR3 sequence: CATSGGTSGPASYEQYF. The CDR3 coding sequence is TGTGCCACCAGTGGCGGGACTAGCGGGCCCGCCTCCTACGAGCAGTACTTC.

The chain couples TRBV19 to TRBJ2-1, with D perhaps TRBD1 (5 bases). Germline V gene data show CDR1 as LNHDA and CDR2 as SQIVND (reference sequence). The CDR3 runs to 14 residues. The V and J ends lost 7 bases and 9 bases respectively, with 19 bases between them. The DNA for the CDR3 is TGTGCCAGTATCCCACCCCGTGGGGCAGGTGAGCAGTTCTTC. It codes for CASIPPRGAGEQFF.

The genes are TRBV28 and TRBJ2-7; TRBD1 matches at 7 bases. From germline, CDR1 is MDHEN and CDR2 SYDVKM. This CDR3 has 12 residues. In DNA form, the CDR3 reads TGTGTCTCAGAGGGGGCAGGCTACGAGCAGTACTTC. Amino acid sequence: CVSEGAGYEQYF.